A single sample gave rise to the 11 T cell receptor beta chains below, sequenced in a study of Tregs in tolerant kidney transplant recipients. Sequenced by immunoSEQ multiplex PCR; TCRdb stores in-frame clones only, minus some. The sample has approximately 44,000 clones; less than 97% are singletons. No antigen is known for these receptors. Sequencing was performed on Tregs from blood cultured with allogeneic cells. The source of these receptors is a human donor in good health.

This chain links TRBV30 with TRBJ1-1; the D is unclear. This CDR3 region has 14 residues. CDR1 and CDR2 from the germline V gene are GTSNPN and SVGIG (reference sequence). Trimming left V 0 bases short and J 8 bases short, with 16 bases between. CDR3 residues: CAWSVKTPSREAFF. CDR3 bases: TGTGCCTGGAGTGTAAAAACCCCAAGTAGGGAAGCTTTCTTT.

This clone is a singleton in its sample. The CDR3 bases are TGCGCCAGCAGCTTGGGGGGACAGAGCACAGATACGCAGTATTTT. Residues: CASSLGGQSTDTQYF. The gene calls are TRBV5-1 and TRBJ2-3, with TRBD1 matching 7 bases. CDR1 is SGHRS, CDR2 YFSETQ, per germline. V shed 0 bases and J 0 bases; nucleotides not matched to a gene: 1. The CDR3 has 15 residues.

J is TRBJ2-1 and V is TRBV11-3, with a possible D match to TRBD1 (5 bases). This CDR3 has 13 amino acids. The V and J ends lost 0 bases and 8 bases respectively, with 8 bases between them. The germline gives CDR1 SGHNT, CDR2 YENEEA. The DNA of the CDR3 is TGTGCCAGCAGCTTAGAAGTAGGGGATGAGCAGTTCTTC. This gives the protein CASSLEVGDEQFF. The complete variable domain, with remaining parts taken from reference TRBV11-3 and TRBJ2-1, reads EAGVVQSPRYKIIEKKQPVAFWCNPISGHNTLYWYLQNLGQGPELLIRYENEEAVDDSQLPKDRFSAERLKGVDSTLKIQPAELGDSAVYLCASSLEVGDEQFFGPGTRLTVL.

The gene calls are TRBV4-2 and TRBJ2-3; D may be TRBD2 (6 bases). V lost 0 bases and J lost 2, with 15 bases in between. CDR3 length: 17 residues. Germline V gene sequence: CDR1 LGHNA, CDR2 YNFKEQ. Here the CDR3 DNA reads TGTGCCAGCAGCCAAGATGAGTGGAGGGGAGTCACAGATACGCAGTATTTT. The encoded protein is CASSQDEWRGVTDTQYF.

V gene TRBV28 combines with J gene TRBJ2-5; no firm D call. Trimming removed 6 bases at V and 7 bases at J, with 12 bases between. CDR1 is MDHEN, CDR2 SYDVKM, per germline. The CDR3 extends over 12 amino acids. CDR3 sequence (DNA): TGTGCCAGCAGCCTACCCCATGGGACCCAGTACTTC. Translation: CASSLPHGTQYF.

The chain employs TRBV18 and TRBJ2-7; D unclear. The V end was cut by 4 bases, the J end by 4 bases, with 11 bases between. Per germline, CDR1 KGHSH and CDR2 LQKENI. The CDR3 totals 13 residues. In nucleotides, the CDR3 is TGTGCCAGCTCACTGCGGACCGAATACGAGCAGTACTTC. Amino acids: CASSLRTEYEQYF.

The chain has TRBV27 and TRBJ1-6, with 8 bases fitting TRBD1. V gave up 7 bases and J gave up 7 bases; unmatched junction bases: 6. Germline V gene sequence: CDR1 MNHEY, CDR2 SMNVEV (reference sequence). The CDR3 length is 14 residues. DNA for the CDR3: TGTGCCAGCAACCAGGGGGCGCGGAATTCACCCCTCCACTTT. Translating it yields CASNQGARNSPLHF.

This clone was seen just once. The J gene is TRBJ1-5, the V gene TRBV6-1, with 10 bases that match TRBD1. Looked up from germline, CDR1 is MNHNS and CDR2 is SASEGT. The V and J ends lost 7 bases and 7 bases, in that order; junction bases with no gene match: 10. This CDR3 has 15 residues. The CDR3 nucleotides read TGTGCCAGCATGCCGGGGACAGGGGCCAGACAGCCCCAGCATTTT. It codes for CASMPGTGARQPQHF.

The chain joins TRBV6-6 to TRBJ1-5; TRBD1 is a possible D gene (5 bases). Per germline, CDR1 MNHNY and CDR2 SVGAGI (reference sequence). Trimming took 4 bases from V and 4 from J, leaving 11 bases between them. CDR3 length: 14 amino acids. CDR3 sequence: CASSLGLSNQPQHF. The CDR3 DNA follows: TGTGCCAGCAGTTTGGGACTGAGTAATCAGCCCCAGCATTTT.

This clone was seen just once. This sequence joins TRBV5-1 and TRBJ2-3, with 8 bases aligning to TRBD2. J gave up 1 base and V 0 bases, and 1 base lay outside the gene matches. There are 15 residues in the CDR3. Germline CDR1 is SGHRS and CDR2 is YFSETQ. The CDR3 bases are TGCGCCAGCAGCTTGGATAGCGGGGGCACAGATACGCAGTATTTT. Amino acid sequence: CASSLDSGGTDTQYF.

This rearrangement joins TRBV29-1 to TRBJ2-7; D is possibly TRBD2 (8 bases). CDR1 SQVTM and CDR2 ANQGSEA come from the germline V gene. Between the trimmed V and J ends, which lost 7 bases and 3 bases, there was a span of 13 bases. The CDR3 runs 12 residues. CDR3 loop: CSAGRGLYEQYF. CDR3 nucleotides: TGCAGCGCCGGGAGGGGGCTCTACGAGCAGTACTTC.